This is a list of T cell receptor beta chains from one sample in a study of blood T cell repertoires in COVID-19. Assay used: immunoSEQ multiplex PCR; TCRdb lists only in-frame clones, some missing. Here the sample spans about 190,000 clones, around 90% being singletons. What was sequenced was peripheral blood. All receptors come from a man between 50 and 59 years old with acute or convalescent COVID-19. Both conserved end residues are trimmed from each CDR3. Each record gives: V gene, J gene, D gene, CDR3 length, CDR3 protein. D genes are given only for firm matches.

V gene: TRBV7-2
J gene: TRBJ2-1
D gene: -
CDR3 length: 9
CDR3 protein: ASSFIYEQF

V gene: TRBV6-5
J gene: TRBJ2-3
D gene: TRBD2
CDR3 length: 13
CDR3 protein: ASSTRLAGTDTQY

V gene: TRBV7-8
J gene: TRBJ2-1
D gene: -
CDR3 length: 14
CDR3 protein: ASSLVGSGTDNEQF

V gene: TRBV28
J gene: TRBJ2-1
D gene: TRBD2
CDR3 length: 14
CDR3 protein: ASSQRTSGIRDEQF

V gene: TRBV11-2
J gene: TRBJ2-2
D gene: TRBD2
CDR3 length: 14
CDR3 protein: ASRTTSGGAGGELF

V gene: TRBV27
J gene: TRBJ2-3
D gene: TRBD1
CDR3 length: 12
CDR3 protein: ASSSDRGLDTQY

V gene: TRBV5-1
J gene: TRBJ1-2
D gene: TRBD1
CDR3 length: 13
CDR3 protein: ASSPGDRENYGYT

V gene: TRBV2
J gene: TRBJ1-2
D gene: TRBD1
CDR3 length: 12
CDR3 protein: ASTRQGFTHGYT

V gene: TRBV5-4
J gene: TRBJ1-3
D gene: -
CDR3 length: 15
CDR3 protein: ASSSKTGHPSGNTIY

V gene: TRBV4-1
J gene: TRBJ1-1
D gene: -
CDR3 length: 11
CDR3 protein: ASSPEVRTEAF

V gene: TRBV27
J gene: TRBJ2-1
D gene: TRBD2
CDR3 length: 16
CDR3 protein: ASRQLAGGSLGYNEQF

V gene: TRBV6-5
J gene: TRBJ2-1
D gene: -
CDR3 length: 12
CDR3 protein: ASSDQGAINEQF

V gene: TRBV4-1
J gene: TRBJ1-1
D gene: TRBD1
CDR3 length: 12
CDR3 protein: ASRGGLRGTEAF

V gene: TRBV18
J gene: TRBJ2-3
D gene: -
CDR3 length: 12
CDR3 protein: ASSPRYTTDTQY

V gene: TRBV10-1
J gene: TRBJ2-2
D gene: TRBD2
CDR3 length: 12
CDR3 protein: ASSGLAGSGELF

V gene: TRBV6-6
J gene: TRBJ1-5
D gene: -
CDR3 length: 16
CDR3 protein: ASSPRAGKRYSNQPQH

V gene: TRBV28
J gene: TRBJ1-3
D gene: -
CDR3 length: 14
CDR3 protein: ASTPGGIASGNTIY

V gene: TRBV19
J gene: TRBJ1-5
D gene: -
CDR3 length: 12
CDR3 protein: ASSSPRYYQPQH

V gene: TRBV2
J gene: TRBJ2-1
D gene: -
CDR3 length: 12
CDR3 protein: ASSDGGSYNEQF

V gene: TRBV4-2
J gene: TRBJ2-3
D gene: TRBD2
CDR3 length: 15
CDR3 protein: ASSQKSGGELTDTQY

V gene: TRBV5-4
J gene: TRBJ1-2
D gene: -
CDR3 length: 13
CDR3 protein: ASSFLESFVDGYT

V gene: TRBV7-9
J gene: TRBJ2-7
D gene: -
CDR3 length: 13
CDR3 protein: ASIPPRAGNYEQY

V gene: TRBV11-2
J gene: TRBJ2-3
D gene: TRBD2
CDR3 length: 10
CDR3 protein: ASGGGGDTQY

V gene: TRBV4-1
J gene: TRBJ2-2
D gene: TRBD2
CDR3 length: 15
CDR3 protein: ASSQDLAGGPTGELF

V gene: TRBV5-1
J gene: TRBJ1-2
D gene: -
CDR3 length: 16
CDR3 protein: ASSLVIGRDPANYGYT

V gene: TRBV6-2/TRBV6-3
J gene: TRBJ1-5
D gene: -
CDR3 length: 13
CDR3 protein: ASSPGTVHRGPQH

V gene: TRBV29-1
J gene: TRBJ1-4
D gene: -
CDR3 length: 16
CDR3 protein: SVEGEVHGTGPDEKLF

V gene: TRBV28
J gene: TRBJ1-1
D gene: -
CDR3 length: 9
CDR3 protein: AIVGNTEAF

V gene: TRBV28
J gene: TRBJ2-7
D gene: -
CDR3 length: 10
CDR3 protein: ASSFPGREQY

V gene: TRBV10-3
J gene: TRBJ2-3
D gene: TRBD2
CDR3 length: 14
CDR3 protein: AIKSSGGIHTDTQY

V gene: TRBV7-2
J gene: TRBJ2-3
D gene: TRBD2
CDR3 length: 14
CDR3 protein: ASSPGLVTSTDTQY

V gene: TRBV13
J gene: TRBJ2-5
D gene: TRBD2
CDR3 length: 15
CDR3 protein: ASSAAGGSSARETQY

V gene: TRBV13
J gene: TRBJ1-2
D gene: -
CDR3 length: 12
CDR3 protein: ASSLEGTTYGYT

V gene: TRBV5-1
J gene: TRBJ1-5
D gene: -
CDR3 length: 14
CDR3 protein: ASSIPGNYSNQPQH

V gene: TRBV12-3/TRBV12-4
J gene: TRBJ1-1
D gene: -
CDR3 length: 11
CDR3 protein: ASSLGGDTEAF

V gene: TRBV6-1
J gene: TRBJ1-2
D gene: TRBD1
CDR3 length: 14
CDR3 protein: ASRETGTGTGYGYT

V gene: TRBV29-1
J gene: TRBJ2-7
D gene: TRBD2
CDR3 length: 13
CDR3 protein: SVIPSGTSIWEQY

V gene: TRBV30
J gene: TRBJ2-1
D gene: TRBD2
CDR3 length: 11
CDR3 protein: AWTGGRHNEQF

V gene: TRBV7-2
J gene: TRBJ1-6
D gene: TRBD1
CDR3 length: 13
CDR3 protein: ASSRQGAYNSPLH

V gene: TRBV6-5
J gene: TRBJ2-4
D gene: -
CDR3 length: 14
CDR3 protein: ASSSQGSGAKNIQY

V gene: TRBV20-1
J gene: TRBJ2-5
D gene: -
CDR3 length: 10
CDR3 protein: SASFPTETQY

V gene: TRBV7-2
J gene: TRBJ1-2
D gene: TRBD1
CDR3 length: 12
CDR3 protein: ASSLWDRGYGYT

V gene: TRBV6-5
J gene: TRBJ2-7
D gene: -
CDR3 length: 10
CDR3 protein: ASRRGPYEQY

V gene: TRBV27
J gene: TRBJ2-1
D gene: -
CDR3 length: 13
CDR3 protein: ASRPTPSSGNEQF

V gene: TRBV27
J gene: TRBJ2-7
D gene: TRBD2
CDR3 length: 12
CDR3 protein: ASRPTGGPQEQY

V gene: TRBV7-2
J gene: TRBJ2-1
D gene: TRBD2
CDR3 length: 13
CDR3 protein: ASSLTSGGWDEQF

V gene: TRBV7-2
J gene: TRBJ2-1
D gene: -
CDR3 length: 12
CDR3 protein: ASSSSEAYNEQF

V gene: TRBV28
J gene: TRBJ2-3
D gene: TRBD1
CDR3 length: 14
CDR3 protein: ASSPRQGDGTDTQY

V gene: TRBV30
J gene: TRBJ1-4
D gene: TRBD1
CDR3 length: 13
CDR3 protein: AWSATDRGGEKLF

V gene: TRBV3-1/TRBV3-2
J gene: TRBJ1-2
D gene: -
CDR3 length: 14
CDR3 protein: ASSQDGRGLRYGYT

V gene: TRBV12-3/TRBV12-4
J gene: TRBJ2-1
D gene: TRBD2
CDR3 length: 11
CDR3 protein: ASNPLAGDAQF

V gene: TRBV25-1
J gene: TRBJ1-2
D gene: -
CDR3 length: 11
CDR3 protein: ASSEAGNYGYT

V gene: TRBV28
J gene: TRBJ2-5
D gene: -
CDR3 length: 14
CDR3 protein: ASSASGTPTQETQY

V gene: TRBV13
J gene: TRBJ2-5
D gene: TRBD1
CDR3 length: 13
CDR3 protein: ASSLGDRAQETQY

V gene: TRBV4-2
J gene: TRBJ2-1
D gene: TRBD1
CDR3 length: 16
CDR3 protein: ASSQEGVDRGLHNEQF

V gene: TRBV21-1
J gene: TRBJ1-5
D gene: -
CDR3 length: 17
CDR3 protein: ASSKARDRGRCSNQPQH

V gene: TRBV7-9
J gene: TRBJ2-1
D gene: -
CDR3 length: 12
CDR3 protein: ASSLSRGYNEQF

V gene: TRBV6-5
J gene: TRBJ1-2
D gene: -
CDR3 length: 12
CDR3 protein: ASSYSGQGKGYT

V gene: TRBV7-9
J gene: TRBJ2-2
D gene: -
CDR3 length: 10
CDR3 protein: ASSYRTGELF